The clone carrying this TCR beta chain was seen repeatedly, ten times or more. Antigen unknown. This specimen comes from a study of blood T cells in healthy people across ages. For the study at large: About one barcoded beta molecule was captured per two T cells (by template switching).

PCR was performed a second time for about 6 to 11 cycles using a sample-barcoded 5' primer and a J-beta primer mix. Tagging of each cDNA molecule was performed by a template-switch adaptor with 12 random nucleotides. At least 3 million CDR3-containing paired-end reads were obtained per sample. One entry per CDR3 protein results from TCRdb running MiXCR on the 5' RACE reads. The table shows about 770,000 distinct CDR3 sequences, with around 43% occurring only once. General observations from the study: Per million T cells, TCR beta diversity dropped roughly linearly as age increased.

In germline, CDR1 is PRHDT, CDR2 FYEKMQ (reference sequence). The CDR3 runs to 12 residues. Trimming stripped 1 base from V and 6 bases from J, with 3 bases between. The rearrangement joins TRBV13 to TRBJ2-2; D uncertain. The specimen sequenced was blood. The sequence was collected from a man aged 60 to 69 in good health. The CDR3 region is CASSLVSGELFF. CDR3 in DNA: TGTGCCAGCAGCTTAGTTTCCGGGGAGCTGTTTTTT.